The 12 T cell receptor beta chains below all came from one sample that was sequenced in a study of T-cell memory formation after mild COVID-19. TCRdb passed the 5' RACE reads through MiXCR, listing each CDR3 protein once. The table lists fewer than 250,000 distinct CDR3 sequences, 27% of them singletons. The source material was PBMCs or a T cell subset sorted from them (not recorded which). Receptors were obtained from an adult woman who had mild COVID-19 (a few samples of this study predate the infection). Cell type and time point are not known.

This clonotype was seen a handful of times. The CDR3 reads CASSLTTGVGEQYF. In DNA, the CDR3 is TGTGCCAGCAGCCTTACGACAGGGGTCGGCGAGCAGTACTTC. This chain uses TRBV7-2 with TRBJ2-7, with 8 positions matching TRBD1. J lost 6 bases, V lost 5 bases, and 9 bases had no gene match. The CDR3 length is 14 residues. Germline values: CDR1 SGHTA, CDR2 FQGNSA.

The DNA of the CDR3 is TGTGCCACCGCCCCCCCGGGATTCGAGACTAGCGAGATTCTTAGCTCCTACAATGAGCAGTTCTTC. It codes for CATAPPGFETSEILSSYNEQFF. The chain is built from TRBV6-5 and TRBJ2-1, with TRBD2 matching over 8 bases. The ends lost 10 bases at V and 0 bases at J; junction bases unmatched: 29. The CDR3 contains 22 residues. From germline, CDR1 is MNHEY and CDR2 SVGAGI.

This clonotype was found a few times. The junction and the germline gene differ at one end; a read error may be behind it. V gene TRBV10-3 combines with J gene TRBJ1-1, with 7 nucleotides matching TRBD1. The germline V gene encodes CDR1 ENHRY and CDR2 SYGVKD. CDR3 size: 16 residues. The CDR3 protein is CAIRTGTDLLNAEAFF. In DNA, the CDR3 is TGTGCCATCAGGACCGGGACAGACTTACTGAACGCTGAAGCTTTCTTT.

This chain connects TRBV5-5 to TRBJ2-1; 7 bases align to TRBD2. J was trimmed by 8 bases and V by 6 bases; bases with no gene match: 14. This CDR3 spans 15 amino acids. The germline V gene encodes CDR1 SGHKS and CDR2 YYEKEE (reference sequence). The CDR3, as DNA: TGTGCCAGCACCTGGATGCGGGAGTCGGTTGATGAGCAGTTCTTC. This codes for CASTWMRESVDEQFF.

The genes are TRBV29-1 and TRBJ2-7; maybe TRBD2 (7 bases). The CDR3 has 13 residues. CDR1 SQVTM and CDR2 ANQGSEA come from the germline V gene. V was clipped by 7 bases and J by 3 bases, with 16 bases between them. CDR3 residues: CSAGGRGSYEQYF. The CDR3 DNA follows: TGCAGCGCCGGGGGGCGGGGGAGCTACGAGCAGTACTTC.

The table lists this clonotype with a few counts. This chain joins TRBV2 and TRBJ2-7, with D tentatively TRBD1 (5 bases). Trimming took 3 bases from V and 3 from J, leaving 12 bases between them. The germline V gene encodes CDR1 SNHLY and CDR2 FYNNEI. The CDR3 is made up of 14 amino acids. The CDR3 is CASSEQGSNYEQYF. In nucleotides, the CDR3 is TGTGCCAGCAGTGAGCAGGGATCGAACTACGAGCAGTACTTC.

This clonotype was seen a few times. The chain joins TRBV7-8 to TRBJ1-5, with TRBD1 as a possible D gene (5 bases). CDR1 SGHVS and CDR2 FQNEAQ come from the germline V gene. The CDR3 is 16 amino acids. Trimming shortened V by 5 bases and J by 4 bases, and 18 bases separated the two germline ends. CDR3 region: CASSPWGAGNNQPQHF. The CDR3 region has the DNA TGTGCCAGCAGCCCTTGGGGCGCAGGTAATAATCAGCCCCAGCATTTT.

The rearrangement links TRBV6-6 to TRBJ1-1; maybe TRBD1 (6 bases). CDR3 length equals 16 residues. V lost 2 bases to trimming and J lost 0 bases, with 13 bases between them. Germline-derived CDR1 and CDR2 are MNHNY and SVGAGI (reference sequence). CDR3 protein: CASSYTQGRLNTEAFF. The CDR3 DNA is TGTGCCAGCAGTTACACCCAGGGGAGGTTGAACACTGAAGCTTTCTTT.

The table lists this clonotype with a few counts. The V call is TRBV7-9, the J call TRBJ2-7; 7 bases map to TRBD1. V shed 4 bases and J 3 bases; nucleotides not matched to a gene: 12. Germline CDR1 SEHNR, CDR2 FQNEAQ (reference sequence). CDR3 length: 16 residues. The chain's CDR3 is CASSSHRGTESYEQYF. As DNA, the CDR3 is TGTGCCAGCAGCTCCCACAGAGGGACAGAGAGCTACGAGCAGTACTTC.

This clonotype showed up many times. The rearrangement links TRBV3-1 to TRBJ2-3; 7 bases match TRBD1. J was trimmed by 0 bases and V by 10 bases; bases with no gene match: 4. In germline, CDR1 is LGHDT, CDR2 YNNKEL (reference sequence). This CDR3 spans 13 amino acids. As DNA, the CDR3 is TGTGCCACGCGACAGGGAAGCACAGATACGCAGTATTTT. This encodes CATRQGSTDTQYF.

Many counts were recorded for this clonotype. The chain links TRBV6-5 to TRBJ1-6, with 8 bases aligning to TRBD1. The length of the CDR3 is 17 residues. Germline V gene data show CDR1 as MNHEY and CDR2 as SVGAGI. Germline trimming cut 2 bases from V and 4 bases from J; bases unmatched to any gene: 7. CDR3: CASSYQQGATYNSPLHF. The DNA for the CDR3 is TGTGCCAGCAGTTACCAGCAGGGGGCCACGTATAATTCACCCCTCCACTTT.

This clonotype has at least ten counts. The rearrangement uses TRBV12-3 or TRBV12-4 and TRBJ2-3; possibly TRBD1 for D (5 bases). The length of the CDR3 is 16 residues. V was cut by 5 bases and J by 1 base, with 16 bases left in between. The CDR3 DNA reads as TGTGCCAGCAGTAACCAGAAGAAAGGGGGCACAGATACGCAGTATTTT. It codes for CASSNQKKGGTDTQYF.